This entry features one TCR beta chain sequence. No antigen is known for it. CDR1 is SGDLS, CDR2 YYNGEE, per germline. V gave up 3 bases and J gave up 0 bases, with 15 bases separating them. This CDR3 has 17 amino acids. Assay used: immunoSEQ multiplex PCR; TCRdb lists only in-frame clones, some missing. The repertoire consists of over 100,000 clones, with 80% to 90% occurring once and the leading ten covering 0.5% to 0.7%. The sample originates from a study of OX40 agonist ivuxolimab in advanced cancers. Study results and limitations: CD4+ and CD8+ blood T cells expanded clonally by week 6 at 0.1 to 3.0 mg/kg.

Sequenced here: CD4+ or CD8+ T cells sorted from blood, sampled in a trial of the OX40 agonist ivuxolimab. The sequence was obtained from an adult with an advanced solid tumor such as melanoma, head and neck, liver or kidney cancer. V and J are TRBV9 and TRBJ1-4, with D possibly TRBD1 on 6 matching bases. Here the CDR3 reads CASSGQESLTTNEKLFF. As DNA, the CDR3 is TGTGCCAGCAGCGGACAGGAATCCCTGACAACTAATGAAAAACTGTTTTTT.